This passage covers 14 T cell receptor beta chains from one sample sequenced in a study of blood T cell repertoires in COVID-19. The assay was immunoSEQ multiplex PCR, and TCRdb's table has in-frame clones only and misses some. Among 65,000 to 85,000 clones listed, 90% were seen once. Sequencing was performed on peripheral blood. Receptor source: a human donor in a cohort sampled during active COVID-19.

The chain has TRBV28 and TRBJ2-1, with 11 bases lining up with TRBD2. This CDR3 has 22 residues. CDR1 is MDHEN, CDR2 SYDVKM, per germline. After removal of 4 bases from V and 7 bases from J, the junction contained 27 bases not matched to a gene. In DNA form, the CDR3 reads TGTGCCAGCAGTTCACTCCGGCAGTCCCCCCCTTTTCTAGCGGGAGGCCGGAATGAGCAGTTCTTC. Its protein product is CASSSLRQSPPFLAGGRNEQFF. The variable domain in full, completed from reference TRBV28 and TRBJ2-1, reads DVKVTQSSRYLVKRTGEKVFLECVQDMDHENMFWYRQDPGLGLRLIYFSYDVKMKEKGDIPEGYSVSREKKERFSLILESASTNQTSMYLCASSSLRQSPPFLAGGRNEQFFGPGTRLTVL.

The V gene is TRBV28, the J gene TRBJ2-7; 7 nucleotides align to TRBD1. Germline V gene data show CDR1 as MDHEN and CDR2 as SYDVKM. V was clipped by 4 bases and J by 2 bases; unmatched bases: 8. The CDR3 loop spans 15 amino acids. The CDR3: CASSSLTGVAYEQYF. The DNA of the CDR3 is TGTGCCAGCAGTTCTCTTACAGGGGTGGCCTACGAGCAGTACTTC.

The chain recombines TRBV11-2 with TRBJ2-7; 10 bases agree with TRBD1. J was trimmed by 0 bases and V by 2 bases; bases with no gene match: 10. Germline V gene data show CDR1 as SGHAT and CDR2 as FQNNGV. There are 18 residues in the CDR3. CDR3 bases: TGTGCCAGCAGCTTAACGAGCCCGGGACAGGGGCGCTCCTACGAGCAGTACTTC. This translates into CASSLTSPGQGRSYEQYF.

DNA for the CDR3: TGTGCCAGCAGTGGATCAGGGGCAACTAATGAAAAACTGTTTTTT. Amino acids: CASSGSGATNEKLFF. The gene calls are TRBV25-1 and TRBJ1-4; possible D gene TRBD1, 6 bases. The V end was cut by 4 bases, the J end by 0 bases, with 9 bases between. CDR1 is MGHDK and CDR2 is SYGVNS in the germline V gene. The CDR3 has 15 residues.

The chain is built from TRBV3-1 (or the pseudogene TRBV3-2) and TRBJ1-2, with 9 bases lining up with TRBD1. The CDR3 is made up of 19 amino acids. Unmatched junction bases numbered 18, after V lost 3 bases and J lost 4 bases. Per the germline V gene, CDR1 is LGHDT and CDR2 is YNNKEL (reference sequence). This chain's CDR3 is CASSHSYGDRDYRTYGYTF. The CDR3 DNA sequence: TGTGCCAGCAGCCATTCATACGGGGACAGGGATTATAGGACCTATGGCTACACCTTC.

This chain connects TRBV5-1 to TRBJ2-3, with 7 nucleotides matching TRBD2. Germline trimming cut 6 bases from V and 0 bases from J; bases unmatched to any gene: 10. CDR1 is SGHRS and CDR2 is YFSETQ in the germline V gene. The CDR3 length is 16 residues. The CDR3 reads CASTALSGTSTDTQYF. The CDR3 DNA follows: TGCGCCAGCACCGCCTTGAGCGGGACTAGCACAGATACGCAGTATTTT.

This chain joins TRBV30 and TRBJ1-2, with 9 bases fitting TRBD1. The CDR3 totals 15 residues. J lost 8 bases, V lost 2 bases, and 12 bases had no gene match. Germline values: CDR1 GTSNPN, CDR2 SVGIG (reference sequence). CDR3 nucleotides: TGTGCCTGGAGTTCAATGGGGACAGGGTTAGGAGGCTACACCTTC. It encodes CAWSSMGTGLGGYTF.

The chain recombines TRBV28 with TRBJ2-7, with a weak D call TRBD1 (5 bases). CDR3 length equals 13 residues. Germline V gene lookup returns CDR1 MDHEN and CDR2 SYDVKM. The ends were cut back, 6 bases at V and 3 bases at J, with 12 bases in the middle. The CDR3, as DNA: TGTGCCAGCAGGAGACAGCAGGGCTACGAGCAGTACTTC. Its protein product is CASRRQQGYEQYF.

The gene calls are TRBV3-1 (or the pseudogene TRBV3-2) and TRBJ2-3, with 13 bases lining up with TRBD2. V lost 5 bases, J lost 0 bases, and 14 bases stayed unmatched. CDR1 is LGHDT and CDR2 is YNNKEL in the germline V gene (reference sequence). This CDR3 spans 20 amino acids. DNA of the CDR3: TGTGCCAGCAGCGCCGCGTCGGGACTAGCGGGGAGCCCTAGCACAGATACGCAGTATTTT. Translation: CASSAASGLAGSPSTDTQYF.

The chain uses TRBV28 and TRBJ2-1; 15 nucleotides line up with TRBD2. CDR1 and CDR2 from the germline V gene are MDHEN and SYDVKM. V trimming: 1 base; J trimming: 7 bases; junction bases outside the gene matches: 5. The length of the CDR3 is 17 residues. CDR3 in DNA: TGTGCCAGCAGTTTATCGCTCGGGACTAGCGGGAGGAATGAGCAGTTCTTC. Its protein is CASSLSLGTSGRNEQFF.

This clone appeared once. This chain links TRBV18 with TRBJ2-7; tentative D call: TRBD2 (6 bases). V was clipped by 3 bases and J by 3 bases, with 15 bases between them. Germline assignment: CDR1 KGHSH and CDR2 LQKENI. There are 15 residues in the CDR3. The CDR3 is CASSPGTGGGYEQYF. CDR3 coding DNA: TGTGCCAGCTCACCCGGGACCGGGGGTGGCTACGAGCAGTACTTC.

J is TRBJ2-1 and V is TRBV5-4; 15 bases agree with TRBD2. The length of the CDR3 is 19 residues. Germline CDR1 SGHNT, CDR2 YYREEE (reference sequence). V dropped 5 bases and J dropped 7; count of bases not matched to a gene: 16. CDR3 in DNA: TGTGCCAGCAGTCGAGGACTAGCGGGAGGGGGGGACACATCGAATGAGCAGTTCTTC. It encodes CASSRGLAGGGDTSNEQFF.

The chain is built from TRBV6-5 and TRBJ2-7, with a tentative D call TRBD1 (5 bases). Trimming cost V 5 bases and J 0 bases, with 14 bases left between them. This CDR3 comprises 15 residues. CDR1 MNHEY and CDR2 SVGAGI come from the germline V gene. The CDR3 bases are TGTGCCAGCAGTACCCCGCTTGGGGCCTCCTACGAGCAGTACTTC. Translating gives CASSTPLGASYEQYF.

The chain combines TRBV7-9 with TRBJ1-3; D is possibly TRBD1 (6 bases). The germline CDR1 and CDR2 sequences are SEHNR and FQNEAQ (reference sequence). This CDR3 is built from 14 residues. V lost 1 base, J lost 8 bases, and 12 bases lay in between. This chain's CDR3 is CASSLEGRGDTIYF. For the CDR3, the DNA is TGTGCCAGCAGCTTAGAGGGCAGGGGAGACACCATATATTTT.